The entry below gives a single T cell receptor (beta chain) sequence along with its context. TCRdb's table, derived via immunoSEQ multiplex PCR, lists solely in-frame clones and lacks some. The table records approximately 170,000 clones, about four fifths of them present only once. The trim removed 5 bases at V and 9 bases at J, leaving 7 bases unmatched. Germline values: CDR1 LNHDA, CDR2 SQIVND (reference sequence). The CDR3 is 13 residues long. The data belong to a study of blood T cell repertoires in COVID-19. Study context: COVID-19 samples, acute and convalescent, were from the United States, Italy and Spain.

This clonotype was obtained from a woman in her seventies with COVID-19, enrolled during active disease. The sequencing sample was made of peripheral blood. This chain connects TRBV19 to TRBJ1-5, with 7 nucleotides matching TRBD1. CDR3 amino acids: CASSDRALGPQHF. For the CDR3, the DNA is TGTGCCAGTAGTGACAGGGCTTTGGGGCCCCAGCATTTT. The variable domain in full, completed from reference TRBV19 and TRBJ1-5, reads DGGITQSPKYLFRKEGQNVTLSCEQNLNHDAMYWYRQDPGQGLRLIYYSQIVNDFQKGDIAEGYSVSREKKESFPLTVTSAQKNPTAFYLCASSDRALGPQHFGDGTRLSIL.